Each of the 17 T cell receptor beta chains below was sequenced from the same sample in a study of shared clonotypes between healthy human individuals. Here immunoSEQ multiplex PCR was the method, and the copy in TCRdb shows in-frame clones only, minus some. The sample shows fewer than 2.5 million clones, 90% to 95% of them seen only once. Sequenced: naive CD4+ T cells from PBMCs. Stated subset: CD45RA+ positively selected. The receptors were sampled from a man between 18 and 35 years old in good health. Some clones in this sample may be carry-over from other donors' samples.

The J gene is TRBJ1-2, the V gene TRBV27; no clear D. This CDR3 is built from 15 residues. V was shortened by 4 bases and J by 6 bases, with 18 bases between the two germline ends. Germline values: CDR1 MNHEY, CDR2 SMNVEV (reference sequence). The CDR3, as DNA: TGTGCCAGCAGTTCCGCCGGGCTACCGGGTGATGGCTACACCTTC. As protein: CASSSAGLPGDGYTF.

The chain combines TRBV7-2 with TRBJ1-5; D unresolved. CDR1 is SGHTA and CDR2 is FQGNSA in the germline V gene. Trimming took off 2 bases at V and 3 bases at J, with 11 bases between the two ends. This CDR3 spans 15 amino acids. CDR3 nucleotides: TGTGCCAGCAGCTTATCTTCGACACCCAATCAGCCCCAGCATTTT. Its translation: CASSLSSTPNQPQHF.

The chain uses TRBV15 and TRBJ2-7, with 9 bases fitting TRBD2. V shed 0 bases, J shed 6 bases, and the junction held 3 bases outside the gene matches. This CDR3 comprises 14 residues. From germline, CDR1 is LNHNV and CDR2 YYDKDF (reference sequence). This CDR3 is CATSREREGREQYF. In nucleotides, the CDR3 is TGTGCCACCAGCAGAGAGCGGGAGGGCCGCGAGCAGTACTTC.

This chain connects TRBV28 to TRBJ2-7, with TRBD2 identical over 7 bases. This CDR3 is built from 14 residues. CDR1 MDHEN and CDR2 SYDVKM come from the germline V gene. The CDR3 loop is CAAKGRAFFYEQYF. CDR3 in DNA: TGTGCAGCCAAAGGGAGGGCCTTTTTCTACGAGCAGTACTTC.

This clone has a single count. The rearrangement links TRBV19 to TRBJ2-5; maybe TRBD2 (6 bases). The CDR3 is made up of 13 amino acids. The germline V and J ends were trimmed by 5 bases and 5 bases, with 12 bases remaining between them. Germline V gene lookup returns CDR1 LNHDA and CDR2 SQIVND (reference sequence). Here the CDR3 DNA reads TGTGCCAGTAGTCTCGATCGGGAGGAGACCCAGTACTTC. Its protein is CASSLDREETQYF.

This clone was found a few times. The chain is built from TRBV2 and TRBJ2-5; maybe TRBD1 (5 bases). V lost 4 bases to trimming and J lost 7 bases, with 13 bases between them. The CDR3 contains 13 residues. The germline CDR1 and CDR2 sequences are SNHLY and FYNNEI. The CDR3 sequence is CASSAGPRGTQYF. For the CDR3, the DNA is TGTGCCAGCAGTGCAGGGCCAAGAGGGACCCAGTACTTC.

This chain uses TRBV18 with TRBJ2-7, with D tentatively TRBD1 (6 bases). This CDR3 has 16 amino acids. Trimming shortened V by 5 bases and J by 4 bases, and 21 bases separated the two germline ends. The V gene's germline CDR1 is KGHSH and CDR2 LQKENI. CDR3 protein: CASSRPTWQGWYEQYF. The CDR3 coding sequence is TGTGCCAGCTCAAGACCGACCTGGCAGGGGTGGTACGAGCAGTACTTC.

The V call is TRBV7-3, the J call TRBJ2-3, with 14 positions matching TRBD2. This CDR3 contains 19 residues. V lost 0 bases to trimming and J lost 4 bases; unmatched junction nucleotides: 9. Germline V gives CDR1 SGHTA, CDR2 FQGTGA. CDR3 DNA sequence: TGTGCCAGCAGCTTAACCGGGACTAGCGGGAGTTCCCTCCCAGATACGCAGTATTTT. Its protein product is CASSLTGTSGSSLPDTQYF. The full variable domain, its missing parts supplied by reference TRBV7-3 and TRBJ2-3, is GAGVSQTPSNKVTEKGKYVELRCDPISGHTALYWYRQSLGQGPEFLIYFQGTGAADDSGLPNDRFFAVRPEGSVSTLKIQRTERGDSAVYLCASSLTGTSGSSLPDTQYFGPGTRLTVL.

The chain combines TRBV28 with TRBJ2-2; no firm D call. Germline V gene lookup returns CDR1 MDHEN and CDR2 SYDVKM. The V and J ends lost 3 bases and 2 bases respectively, with 10 bases between them. The CDR3 covers 15 residues. CDR3 DNA sequence: TGTGCCAGCAGTTTTCAGTTCACCAACACCGGGGAGCTGTTTTTT. This gives the protein CASSFQFTNTGELFF. Complete variable domain (other parts from reference TRBV28 and TRBJ2-2): DVKVTQSSRYLVKRTGEKVFLECVQDMDHENMFWYRQDPGLGLRLIYFSYDVKMKEKGDIPEGYSVSREKKERFSLILESASTNQTSMYLCASSFQFTNTGELFFGEGSRLTVL.

This clone was detected only once. The chain couples TRBV13 to TRBJ1-2; 9 positions match TRBD1. The CDR3 runs 15 residues. Trimming took 4 bases from V and 7 from J; bases not matched to a gene: 10. CDR1 PRHDT and CDR2 FYEKMQ come from the germline V gene (reference sequence). This chain's CDR3 is CASSSNGQGRSGYTF. The DNA of the CDR3 is TGTGCCAGCAGCTCGAATGGACAGGGGCGCTCTGGCTACACCTTC.

The chain combines TRBV25-1 with TRBJ1-6; possible D gene TRBD1, 5 bases. CDR3 length: 15 residues. Germline V gene sequence: CDR1 MGHDK, CDR2 SYGVNS. V shed 3 bases and J shed 6 bases, with 12 bases lying between them. The CDR3 loop is CASSDRPTANSPLHF. CDR3 in DNA: TGTGCCAGCAGTGACCGACCGACAGCTAATTCACCCCTCCACTTT.

The chain employs TRBV5-1 and TRBJ2-2; TRBD2 aligns across 14 bases. The CDR3 contains 17 residues. Germline loops: CDR1 SGHRS, CDR2 YFSETQ. The V and J ends lost 4 bases and 4 bases, in that order; junction bases with no gene match: 6. The CDR3 here is CASSTGLAGAPTGELFF. CDR3 in DNA: TGCGCCAGCAGCACGGGACTAGCGGGAGCCCCCACCGGGGAGCTGTTTTTT.

The V gene is TRBV7-2, the J gene TRBJ2-3; perhaps TRBD1 as D (5 bases). This CDR3 is 15 amino acids long. The germline V gene encodes CDR1 SGHTA and CDR2 FQGNSA. V lost 2 bases and J lost 3, with 12 bases in between. In DNA, the CDR3 is TGTGCCAGCAGCTTAAGCAGGGCACAAACAGATACGCAGTATTTT. Amino acids: CASSLSRAQTDTQYF.

The gene calls are TRBV28 and TRBJ1-1; unclear D gene. The CDR3 is 16 amino acids. Per germline, CDR1 MDHEN and CDR2 SYDVKM. Trimming shortened V by 4 bases and J by 3 bases, and 18 bases separated the two germline ends. This CDR3 reads CASSYYPRYDDTEAFF. CDR3 nucleotides: TGTGCCAGCAGTTATTACCCACGTTATGATGACACTGAAGCTTTCTTT.

The chain joins TRBV28 to TRBJ2-5; 7 nucleotides line up with TRBD2. V trimming: 6 bases; J trimming: 1 base; junction bases outside the gene matches: 8. The CDR3 covers 15 residues. Per the germline V gene, CDR1 is MDHEN and CDR2 is SYDVKM. CDR3 in amino acids: CASSLAGGGQETQYF. CDR3 bases: TGTGCCAGCAGCTTAGCGGGCGGGGGCCAAGAGACCCAGTACTTC.

The J gene is TRBJ1-1, the V gene TRBV18; 9 nucleotides line up with TRBD1. The CDR3 spans 17 residues. Germline assignment: CDR1 KGHSH and CDR2 LQKENI. Trimming cost V 2 bases and J 1 base; bases outside gene matches: 8. CDR3 loop: CASSPRQGGEGNTEAFF. The CDR3, as DNA: TGTGCCAGCTCACCAAGACAGGGGGGTGAGGGGAACACTGAAGCTTTCTTT.

V gene TRBV5-1 combines with J gene TRBJ2-7; D is unresolved. Trimming pared 0 bases from V and 0 bases from J, leaving 7 bases between. CDR3 length: 14 amino acids. Germline-derived CDR1 and CDR2 are SGHRS and YFSETQ. The CDR3 bases are TGCGCCAGCAGCTTGGATGTTAGCTCCTACGAGCAGTACTTC. It codes for CASSLDVSSYEQYF. The entire variable domain, with the rest obtained from reference TRBV5-1 and TRBJ2-7, is as follows: KAGVTQTPRYLIKTRGQQVTLSCSPISGHRSVSWYQQTPGQGLQFLFEYFSETQRNKGNFPGRFSGRQFSNSRSEMNVSTLELGDSALYLCASSLDVSSYEQYFGPGTRLTVT.